This entry describes one T cell receptor (beta chain). No antigen is known for it. This record belongs to a study of PD-1 blockade in classical Hodgkin lymphoma. There are 13 residues in the CDR3. Trimming cost V 11 bases and J 2 bases; bases outside gene matches: 6. Germline CDR1 reads SNHLY; CDR2 reads FYNNEI. Repertoires were generated with immunoSEQ multiplex PCR, while TCRdb's copy carries only in-frame clones and drops some. The table records 25,000 to 30,000 clones, around three quarters of them present only once. Brentuximab vedotin exposure varied, and every patient relapsed after autologous stem cell transplantation. Thawed PBMCs underwent magnetic negative selection to yield purified CD4+ T cells. General study points: CD4+ TCR diversity, unlike CD8+, rose significantly by C4D1. Possible causes of repertoire differences, disease activity or prior therapy, remain undefined. Lower baseline TCR diversity was reported for newly diagnosed patients than for healthy donors.

This rearrangement joins TRBV2 to TRBJ2-3, with TRBD2 matching 8 bases. The sample consisted of CD4+ T cells from blood, taken at baseline. This sequence was found in a human donor with classical Hodgkin lymphoma. CDR3 sequence (DNA): TGTGCCGGAACTAGCGGCTACACAGATACGCAGTATTTT. Translating it yields CAGTSGYTDTQYF. The entire variable domain, with the rest obtained from reference TRBV2 and TRBJ2-3, is as follows: EPEVTQTPSHQVTQMGQEVILRCVPISNHLYFYWYRQILGQKVEFLVSFYNNEISEKSEIFDDQFSVERPDGSNFTLKIRSTKLEDSAMYFCAGTSGYTDTQYFGPGTRLTVL.